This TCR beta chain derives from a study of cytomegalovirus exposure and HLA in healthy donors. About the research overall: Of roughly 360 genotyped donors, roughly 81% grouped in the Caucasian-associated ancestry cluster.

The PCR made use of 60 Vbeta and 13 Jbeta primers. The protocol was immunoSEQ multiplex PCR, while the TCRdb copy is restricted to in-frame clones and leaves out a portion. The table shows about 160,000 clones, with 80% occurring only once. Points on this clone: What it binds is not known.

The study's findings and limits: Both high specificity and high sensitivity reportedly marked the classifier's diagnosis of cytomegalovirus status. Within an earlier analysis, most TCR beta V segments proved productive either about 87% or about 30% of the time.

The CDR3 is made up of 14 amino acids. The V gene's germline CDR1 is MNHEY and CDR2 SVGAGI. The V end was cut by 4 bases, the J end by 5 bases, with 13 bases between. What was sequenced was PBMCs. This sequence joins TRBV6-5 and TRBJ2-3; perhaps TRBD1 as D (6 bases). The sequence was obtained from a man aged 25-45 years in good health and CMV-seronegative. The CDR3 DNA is TGTGCCAGCAGTTGGGATGAAGGGGGAGATACGCAGTATTTT. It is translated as CASSWDEGGDTQYF.